The 25 T cell receptor beta chains given below trace back to one sample, sequenced in a study of STAT5B mutations in CD4+ large granular lymphocyte leukemia (dated 2022 in TCRdb). The library came from the immunoSEQ multiplex PCR assay. As stored in TCRdb, this immuneACCESS dataset retains in-frame rearrangements with V and J assigned. A fraction of the clones does not appear; measured against another copy, unresolved V genes explain less than half of the discrepancy, and the remainder lacks a known reason. The sample yields 30,000 to 35,000 clones; approximately 82% were counted once. About 7% of the sample lies in the top ten. The sequenced sample consisted of CD4+ T cells from blood buffy coats. The receptors were sampled from a human donor in good health.

The rearrangement joins TRBV11-2 to TRBJ2-7; D call uncertain. Germline assignment: CDR1 SGHAT and CDR2 FQNNGV. Trimming cost V 3 bases and J 2 bases, with 11 bases left between them. There are 14 residues in the CDR3. The CDR3 DNA follows: TGTGCCAGCAGCTTCCCTGGGGTCGCCTACGAGCAGTACTTC. As protein: CASSFPGVAYEQYF.

The chain uses TRBV6-5 and TRBJ1-2; 7 bases align to TRBD1. The V gene end was trimmed by 10 bases and the J gene end by 2 bases; junction bases not matched to a gene: 4. The CDR3 consists of 12 residues. Germline CDR1 reads MNHEY; CDR2 reads SVGAGI. The CDR3 loop is CATKTGNYGYTF. CDR3 bases: TGTGCCACCAAGACAGGGAACTATGGCTACACCTTC.

V gene TRBV10-3 combines with J gene TRBJ1-1; possibly TRBD1 for D (6 bases). V dropped 11 bases and J dropped 1 base, with 14 bases sitting between them. The CDR3 length is 13 residues. Germline V gives CDR1 ENHRY, CDR2 SYGVKD. CDR3 sequence reads: CAANREGNTEAFF. The CDR3 coding sequence is TGTGCCGCAAACAGGGAAGGGAACACTGAAGCTTTCTTT.

The chain joins TRBV15 to TRBJ2-1; weak D call: TRBD2 (6 bases). Germline V CDR1 and CDR2: LNHNV, YYDKDF (reference sequence). Between the trimmed V and J ends, which lost 4 bases and 10 bases, there was a span of 14 bases. This CDR3 contains 13 residues. The CDR3 bases are TGTGCCACCAGCACCTTCCCCCGGGGGGAGCAGTTCTTC. It translates to CATSTFPRGEQFF.

The V and J genes are TRBV11-3 and TRBJ2-1; TRBD2 is a possible D gene (5 bases). The germline V gene has CDR1 SGHNT and CDR2 YENEEA. Between the trimmed V and J ends, which lost 1 base and 5 bases, there was a span of 15 bases. The CDR3 is 16 residues long. The CDR3 spells CASSLVRGLRNNEQFF. The CDR3 bases are TGTGCCAGCAGCTTAGTAAGAGGGCTGCGGAACAATGAGCAGTTCTTC.

This clone was observed a handful of times. The CDR3 bases are TGTGCCAGCAGCTTCCCCAAGAGCAGCGAGCAGTACTTC. It encodes CASSFPKSSEQYF. The rearrangement uses TRBV5-6 and TRBJ2-7; no clear D. Germline CDR1 is SGHDT and CDR2 is YYEEEE. The V end was cut by 2 bases, the J end by 6 bases, with 12 bases between. This CDR3 has 13 residues.

With respect to this clone: The junction departs from germline at one end; a sequencing error may be responsible. The V gene is TRBV2, the J gene TRBJ2-5; TRBD1 agrees at 7 bases. CDR1 is SNHLY and CDR2 is FYNNEI in the germline V gene. The CDR3 length is 11 residues. CDR3 protein: CASRGTEAQYF. The CDR3 DNA sequence: TGTGCCAGCAGGGGGACAGAGGCCCAGTACTTC.

This chain connects TRBV19 to TRBJ2-2; TRBD2 agrees at 12 bases. The V and J ends lost 5 bases and 7 bases, in that order; junction bases with no gene match: 11. The CDR3 spans 17 residues. Germline V gene lookup returns CDR1 LNHDA and CDR2 SQIVND (reference sequence). CDR3 DNA sequence: TGTGCCAGTAGTCCGGCTAGCGGGGGGGCCGATGGCGGGGAGCTGTTTTTT. Amino acids: CASSPASGGADGGELFF.

This chain links TRBV27 with TRBJ2-3, with D perhaps given as TRBD1 or TRBD2 (5 bases each). This CDR3 contains 17 residues. The V gene lost 3 bases and the J gene lost 4 bases, with 20 bases spanning the gap. The V gene's germline CDR1 is MNHEY and CDR2 SMNVEV (reference sequence). The CDR3 nucleotides read TGTGCCAGCAGTTTGCGGGTTGCTCCACGGGGACCAGATACGCAGTATTTT. Its translation is CASSLRVAPRGPDTQYF.

The rearrangement uses TRBV18 and TRBJ2-7, with D perhaps given as TRBD1 or TRBD2 (5 bases each). This CDR3 spans 15 amino acids. Between the trimmed V and J ends, which lost 3 bases and 2 bases, there was a span of 14 bases. The germline V gene has CDR1 KGHSH and CDR2 LQKENI. The chain's CDR3 is CASSPTGPPPYEQYF. The CDR3 coding sequence is TGTGCCAGCTCACCCACGGGACCGCCTCCCTACGAGCAGTACTTC.

The chain employs TRBV27 and TRBJ2-2; D remains ambiguous. The CDR3 sequence is 16 residues long. Germline lookup yields CDR1 MNHEY and CDR2 SMNVEV (reference sequence). With 1 base removed from V and 4 bases from J, the gap between germline ends came to 13 bases. The chain's CDR3 is CASSLLRDTSTGELFF. The CDR3 region has the DNA TGTGCCAGCAGTTTATTACGAGACACCTCCACCGGGGAGCTGTTTTTT.

The J gene is TRBJ2-5, the V gene TRBV19; 9 bases are shared with TRBD2. The CDR3 has 15 residues. J was trimmed by 4 bases and V by 6 bases; bases with no gene match: 9. Germline CDR1 LNHDA, CDR2 SQIVND (reference sequence). For the CDR3, the DNA is TGTGCCAGTAGGGCGCGGCGGGGGGGCCCAGAGACCCAGTACTTC. Its translation: CASRARRGGPETQYF.

The chain joins TRBV5-1 to TRBJ2-3; D is uncertain. Trimming took off 0 bases at V and 4 bases at J, with 6 bases between the two ends. Germline CDR1 and CDR2: SGHRS and YFSETQ. The CDR3 covers 13 residues. CDR3 nucleotide sequence: TGCGCCAGCAGCTTGGTAGAAGCAGATACGCAGTATTTT. This encodes CASSLVEADTQYF.

J is TRBJ1-6 and V is TRBV2; D remains unclear. Germline CDR1 is SNHLY and CDR2 is FYNNEI. V lost 1 base and J lost 9, with 7 bases in between. The CDR3 consists of 13 residues. The CDR3 DNA reads as TGTGCCAGCAGTGAAGAACAACTTTCACCCCTCCACTTT. It encodes CASSEEQLSPLHF.

The genes are TRBV6-6 and TRBJ1-1; no firm D call. Germline V gene lookup returns CDR1 MNHNY and CDR2 SVGAGI (reference sequence). V shed 8 bases and J shed 3 bases, with 7 bases lying between them. The CDR3 is 11 residues long. In DNA form, the CDR3 reads TGTGCCAGCCTTACTCACACTGAAGCTTTCTTT. Translating it yields CASLTHTEAFF.

This chain uses TRBV7-9 with TRBJ2-1; possibly TRBD1 or TRBD2 for D (5 bases each). Germline assignment: CDR1 SEHNR and CDR2 FQNEAQ (reference sequence). V was trimmed by 3 bases and J by 5 bases, leaving 11 bases between them. The CDR3 contains 14 residues. The CDR3 loop reads CASSFGKGDNEQFF. The CDR3 coding sequence is TGTGCCAGCAGCTTCGGGAAAGGGGACAATGAGCAGTTCTTC.

The rearrangement uses TRBV2 and TRBJ1-3; 9 bases align to TRBD1. Losses at the gene ends were 6 bases for V and 1 base for J; bases not matched to a gene: 4. Germline V gene sequence: CDR1 SNHLY, CDR2 FYNNEI. The CDR3 sequence is 15 residues long. CDR3 sequence reads: CASRQGALSGNTIYF. The CDR3, as DNA: TGTGCCAGCAGACAGGGGGCATTATCTGGAAACACCATATATTTT.

J is TRBJ2-3 and V is TRBV7-3; no clear D gene. V was shortened by 4 bases and J by 4 bases, with 9 bases between the two germline ends. The CDR3 runs to 13 residues. CDR1 is SGHTA and CDR2 is FQGTGA in the germline V gene. In DNA, the CDR3 is TGTGCCAGCAGCTGGACGTTATCAGATACGCAGTATTTT. Its translation is CASSWTLSDTQYF.

The V gene is TRBV7-8, the J gene TRBJ2-1, with 9 bases aligning to TRBD1. CDR3 length equals 14 residues. J gave up 8 bases and V 0 bases, and 2 bases lay outside the gene matches. Per germline, CDR1 SGHVS and CDR2 FQNEAQ. As DNA, the CDR3 is TGTGCCAGCAGCTTAGCACAGGGGGCATATGAGCAGTTCTTC. It is translated as CASSLAQGAYEQFF.

The V and J genes are TRBV10-3 and TRBJ1-1, with D possibly TRBD1 on 5 matching bases. Germline assignment: CDR1 ENHRY and CDR2 SYGVKD. CDR3 length equals 17 residues. Trimming pared 3 bases from V and 0 bases from J, leaving 17 bases between. The CDR3 region is CAISEVAGGGMNTEAFF. The CDR3 region has the DNA TGTGCCATCAGTGAAGTTGCGGGGGGAGGGATGAACACTGAAGCTTTCTTT.

The J gene is TRBJ2-3, the V gene TRBV5-1; TRBD1 matches 9 bases. The CDR3 extends over 13 amino acids. The V gene's germline CDR1 is SGHRS and CDR2 YFSETQ. V shed 4 bases and J 9 bases; nucleotides not matched to a gene: 6. Here the CDR3 DNA reads TGCGCCAGCAGCCGGGACAGGGCCAGGACGCAGTATTTT. Translated, it gives CASSRDRARTQYF. The entire variable domain, with the rest obtained from reference TRBV5-1 and TRBJ2-3, is as follows: KAGVTQTPRYLIKTRGQQVTLSCSPISGHRSVSWYQQTPGQGLQFLFEYFSETQRNKGNFPGRFSGRQFSNSRSEMNVSTLELGDSALYLCASSRDRARTQYFGPGTRLTVL.

The chain combines TRBV4-1 with TRBJ2-1; 14 positions match TRBD2. Germline assignment: CDR1 MGHRA and CDR2 YSYEKL. This CDR3 has 17 residues. The ends lost 5 bases at V and 8 bases at J; junction bases unmatched: 11. CDR3 protein: CASSSGLAGGISYEQFF. CDR3 bases: TGCGCCAGCAGCTCTGGACTAGCGGGAGGAATCAGCTATGAGCAGTTCTTC.

This chain connects TRBV2 to TRBJ2-2; D call uncertain. Deletions cut 6 bases from V and 2 bases from J, with 10 bases between. From germline, CDR1 is SNHLY and CDR2 FYNNEI. CDR3 length: 14 residues. CDR3 nucleotide sequence: TGTGCCAGCAGCTCGGACGGAAACACCGGGGAGCTGTTTTTT. Translation gives CASSSDGNTGELFF.

The chain is built from TRBV7-3 and TRBJ2-7; D gene uncertain. The CDR3 extends over 13 amino acids. The V gene's germline CDR1 is SGHTA and CDR2 FQGTGA. The V gene lost 1 base and the J gene lost 7 bases, with 11 bases spanning the gap. This CDR3 reads CASSLSPGLEQYF. DNA for the CDR3: TGTGCCAGCAGCTTAAGCCCGGGTCTGGAGCAGTACTTC.

This rearrangement joins TRBV7-9 to TRBJ2-3; the D is unclear. V was trimmed by 5 bases and J by 3 bases, leaving 3 bases between them. There are 11 residues in the CDR3. Germline-derived CDR1 and CDR2 are SEHNR and FQNEAQ (reference sequence). Here the CDR3 DNA reads TGTGCCAGCAGCGAGACAGATACGCAGTATTTT. Translating gives CASSETDTQYF. Full variable domain (remainder filled in from reference TRBV7-9 and TRBJ2-3): DTGVSQNPRHKITKRGQNVTFRCDPISEHNRLYWYRQTLGQGPEFLTYFQNEAQLEKSRLLSDRFSAERPKGSFSTLEIQRTEQGDSAMYLCASSETDTQYFGPGTRLTVL.